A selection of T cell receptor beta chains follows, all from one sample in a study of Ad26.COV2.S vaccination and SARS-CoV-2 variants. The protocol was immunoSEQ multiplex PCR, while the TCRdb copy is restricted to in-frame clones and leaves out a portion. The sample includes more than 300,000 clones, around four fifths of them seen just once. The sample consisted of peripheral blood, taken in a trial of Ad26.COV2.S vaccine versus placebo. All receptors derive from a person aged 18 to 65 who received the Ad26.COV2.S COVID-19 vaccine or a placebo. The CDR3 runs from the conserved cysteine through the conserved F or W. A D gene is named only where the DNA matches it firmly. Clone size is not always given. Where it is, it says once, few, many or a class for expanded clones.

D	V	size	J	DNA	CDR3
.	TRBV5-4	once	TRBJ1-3	TGTGCCAGCAGCTTCGGGGGCTCTGGAAACACCATATATTTT	CASSFGGSGNTIYF
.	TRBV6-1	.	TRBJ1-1	TGTGCCAGCAGTGAACTATCGTATGGGAATTTCATGAACACTGAAGCTTTCTTT	CASSELSYGNFMNTEAFF
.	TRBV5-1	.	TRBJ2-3	TGCGCCAGCAGCAGGGGGGACGGCACAGATACGCAGTATTTT	CASSRGDGTDTQYF
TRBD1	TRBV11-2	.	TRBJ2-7	TGTGCCAGCAGCGAGGGACAGGGACACTACGAGCAGTACTTC	CASSEGQGHYEQYF
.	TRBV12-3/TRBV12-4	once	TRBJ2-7	TGTGCCAGCAGTCCCGGGACCTACGAGCAGTACTTC	CASSPGTYEQYF
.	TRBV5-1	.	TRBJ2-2	TGCGCCAGCGGAGTGGAGACGGCGAACACCGGGGAGCTGTTTTTT	CASGVETANTGELFF
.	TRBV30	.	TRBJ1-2	TGTGCCTGGAGTGTAACGGCCTTCTATGGCTACACCTTC	CAWSVTAFYGYTF
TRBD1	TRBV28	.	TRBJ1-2	TGTGCCAGCAGTCCACGACCCGGACAGGGGGGAATTGGCTACACCTTC	CASSPRPGQGGIGYTF
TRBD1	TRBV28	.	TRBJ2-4	TGTGCAAGCAAAGGGACAGAGCTAGCCAAAAACATTCAGTACTTC	CASKGTELAKNIQYF
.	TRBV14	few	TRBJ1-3	TGTGCCAGCAGCAACGGACTGCTCTCTGGAAACACCATATATTTT	CASSNGLLSGNTIYF
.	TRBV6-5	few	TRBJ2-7	TGTGCCAGCAGGGGCCAGGGAGTCTCCTACGAGCAGTACTTC	CASRGQGVSYEQYF
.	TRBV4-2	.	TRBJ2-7	TGTGCCAGCAGCCAAGCGTCTGGGCCCGCCGCTTACGAGCAGTACTTC	CASSQASGPAAYEQYF
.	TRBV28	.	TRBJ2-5	TGTGCCAGCAGTTCCCTCAGGGGTCAGTCACCAGGCGAGACCCAGTACTTC	CASSSLRGQSPGETQYF
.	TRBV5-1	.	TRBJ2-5	TGCGCCAGCCGGGGGGCAGGCAGGGAGACCCAGTACTTC	CASRGAGRETQYF
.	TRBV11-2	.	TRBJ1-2	TGTGCCAGCAGCCGTGGACAGCCTAACTATGGCTACACCTTC	CASSRGQPNYGYTF
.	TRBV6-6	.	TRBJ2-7	TGTGCCAGCAGTTACCAGGACTACGAGCAGTACTTC	CASSYQDYEQYF
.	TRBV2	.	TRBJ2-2	TGTGCCAGCAGGCGGGGCGACACCGGGGAGCTGTTTTTT	CASRRGDTGELFF
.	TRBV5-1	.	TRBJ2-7	TGCGCCAGCAGCCCCCCCCAAGCCAACGAGCAGTACTTC	CASSPPQANEQYF
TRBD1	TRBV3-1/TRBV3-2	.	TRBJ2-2	TGTGCCAGCAGCCTGGACAGGGTAGCGAACACCGGGGAGCTGTTTTTT	CASSLDRVANTGELFF
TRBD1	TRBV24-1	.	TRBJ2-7	TGTGCCACCAGTGAGCCGGGACAGGGGATATACGAGCAGTACTTC	CATSEPGQGIYEQYF
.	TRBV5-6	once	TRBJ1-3	TGTGCCAGCAGCTTGGGCAGGGCCAGGTACCTCTCTGGAAACACCATATATTTT	CASSLGRARYLSGNTIYF
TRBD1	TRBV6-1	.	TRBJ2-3	TGTGCCAGCAGTGAATGGTTAGTGGGGACAGGAACAGATACGCAGTATTTT	CASSEWLVGTGTDTQYF
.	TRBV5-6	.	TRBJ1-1	TGTGCCAGCAGCTATACCGACACTGAAGCTTTCTTT	CASSYTDTEAFF
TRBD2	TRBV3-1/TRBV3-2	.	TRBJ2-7	TGTGCCAGCAGCCAAAAAGCGGGGGGCGTAACCTACGAGCAGTACTTC	CASSQKAGGVTYEQYF